The clone carrying this TCR beta chain occurred once. The record originates from a study of blood T cell repertoires in COVID-19. Study summary: Samples came from the United States, Italy and Spain, spanning acute and convalescent COVID-19. The cDNA or gDNA used as material had been derived from T cells, B-cell-depleted T cells, or PBMCs.

As processed by the authors: Estimates of nucleated cell counts were drawn from the amplification of reference gene primers. The repertoire was sequenced with immunoSEQ multiplex PCR; TCRdb's copy has only in-frame clones and lacks some. D and trimming were read from the DNA, whereas the V and J calls and clone size are those reported in that table. The data show some 250,000 clones, about 88% seen once. CDR1 is SQVTM, CDR2 ANQGSEA, per germline. The CDR3 is made up of 13 amino acids. Trimming left V 1 base short and J 8 bases short, with 14 bases between. This clonotype originated in a woman in her thirties or forties who had recovered from COVID-19. The chain employs TRBV29-1 and TRBJ1-1; no firm D call. Sequenced sample: peripheral blood. In DNA, the CDR3 is TGCAGCGTTGAAGTCGGTGCAGGTTGGGAAGCTTTCTTT. Its translation is CSVEVGAGWEAFF.